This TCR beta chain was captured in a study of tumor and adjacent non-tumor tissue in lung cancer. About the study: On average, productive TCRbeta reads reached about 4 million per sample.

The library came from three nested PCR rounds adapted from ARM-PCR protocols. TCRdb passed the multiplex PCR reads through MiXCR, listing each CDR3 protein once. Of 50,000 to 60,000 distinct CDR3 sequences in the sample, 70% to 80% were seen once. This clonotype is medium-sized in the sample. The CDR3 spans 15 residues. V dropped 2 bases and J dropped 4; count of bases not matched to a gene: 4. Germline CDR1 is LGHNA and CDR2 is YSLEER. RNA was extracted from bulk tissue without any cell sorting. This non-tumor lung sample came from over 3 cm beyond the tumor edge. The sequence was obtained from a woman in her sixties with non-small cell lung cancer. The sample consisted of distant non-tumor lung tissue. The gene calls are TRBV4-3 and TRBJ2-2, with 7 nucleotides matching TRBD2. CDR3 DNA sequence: TGCGCCAGCAGCCAAAAGCGGGGAGGCACCGGGGAGCTGTTTTTT. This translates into CASSQKRGGTGELFF.